A selection of T cell receptor beta chains follows, all from one sample in a study of T cell responses to AZD1222 COVID-19 vaccine. Clones were read by immunoSEQ multiplex PCR, and TCRdb kept only the in-frame ones, dropping some. The table has 150,000 to 200,000 clones, 80% to 95% seen once. Sequencing was performed on peripheral blood, taken 28 days after the second AZD1222 dose. The receptors shown here come from an adult who received the AZD1222 COVID-19 vaccine. Both conserved end residues are trimmed from each CDR3. The D gene is left open where the match is weak.

V gene	D gene	J gene	CDR3 protein
TRBV29-1	-	TRBJ2-7	SVELGHGVEQY
TRBV15	TRBD2	TRBJ2-7	ATSGRSRGSGAYEQY
TRBV2	-	TRBJ2-1	ASSVVRANEQF
TRBV6-6	TRBD1	TRBJ2-2	ASSLRASRGQGASTGELF
TRBV25-1	TRBD1	TRBJ1-4	ASSEYGQGEGEKLF
TRBV30	TRBD2	TRBJ2-7	ALGPTSVSYEQY
TRBV28	TRBD2	TRBJ2-5	ASSPGTSGGALRVTQY
TRBV28	-	TRBJ2-7	ASKRGQTYEQY
TRBV6-1	-	TRBJ2-7	ASSELGGEGYEQY
TRBV6-5	-	TRBJ1-2	ATLDLWNYGYT
TRBV2	TRBD2	TRBJ2-3	ASSEPGRGGTDTQY
TRBV5-4	TRBD1	TRBJ2-7	ASSTGQSYEQY
TRBV5-1	-	TRBJ2-3	ASSLGGYTDTQY
TRBV19	TRBD2	TRBJ2-3	ASSIGASGGEDTQY
TRBV19	-	TRBJ1-2	ASSIVSGQNYGYT
TRBV3-1/TRBV3-2	-	TRBJ2-5	ASSQAGSWYRGQETQY
TRBV3-1/TRBV3-2	-	TRBJ2-3	ASSQALASAQY
TRBV2	TRBD2	TRBJ2-1	ASRQTSGGFQQF
TRBV2	-	TRBJ2-3	ASRRRRVADTQY
TRBV5-1	TRBD1	TRBJ1-6	ASSSTPGQSPLH
TRBV5-4	-	TRBJ2-2	ASSFWGTGELF
TRBV28	-	TRBJ1-2	ASSAPPRGYGYT
TRBV19	-	TRBJ1-4	ASSMSGTNEKLF
TRBV4-1	-	TRBJ1-2	ASSQEPGTNYGYT
TRBV27	TRBD1	TRBJ1-5	ASSRRTGEVFQPQH
TRBV28	-	TRBJ1-2	ASSFEFNYGYT
TRBV6-4	TRBD1	TRBJ1-2	ASKIQGLANYGYT
TRBV6-5	TRBD1	TRBJ2-7	ASSTYRGSYEQY
TRBV27	-	TRBJ2-6	ASSPLGLRDGANVLT
TRBV21-1	-	TRBJ1-2	ASSKGRRPGYGYT
TRBV27	TRBD1	TRBJ2-7	ASSSRQGSYEQY
TRBV7-2	-	TRBJ1-2	ASSTHTGPSPLYGYT
TRBV9	-	TRBJ2-2	ASSVALSGELF
TRBV11-3	-	TRBJ2-7	ASSLNHGLSHEQY
TRBV6-6	TRBD1	TRBJ2-1	ASTPTGAGSYNEQF
TRBV27	TRBD2	TRBJ2-1	ASIGTSGYNEQF
TRBV18	-	TRBJ1-5	ASSPSGDQPQH
TRBV5-5	-	TRBJ2-7	ASSLRGTNYEQY
TRBV19	-	TRBJ2-3	ASSMESTGYRTDTQY
TRBV19	-	TRBJ1-5	ASKWVGASNQPQH
TRBV7-9	-	TRBJ1-2	APRGDWGGGYT
TRBV19	-	TRBJ2-7	ASSIGAGSYEQY
TRBV4-2	-	TRBJ2-5	ASSQEGSRKGETQY
TRBV6-5	TRBD1	TRBJ1-2	ASSYSSSGGDVGYT
TRBV18	-	TRBJ1-1	ASRGGAGGTEAF
TRBV2	TRBD2	TRBJ2-1	ASSVGGRYYNEQF
TRBV4-3	-	TRBJ2-1	ASSQDLPPLAGEQF
TRBV7-2	-	TRBJ2-7	ASSLGGGIYEQY
TRBV19	-	TRBJ2-2	ASSIRRATNTGELF
TRBV28	-	TRBJ1-2	ASKAWRELSGYT
TRBV6-2/TRBV6-3	TRBD2	TRBJ2-3	ASSYPPGGRWPDTQY
TRBV28	TRBD1	TRBJ1-5	ASSGQGAPNQPQH
TRBV7-2	-	TRBJ2-7	ASSLGAGYTYEQY
TRBV5-6	-	TRBJ1-6	ASNQDRSYNSPLH
TRBV7-9	-	TRBJ2-5	ASSFWGTQETQY
TRBV18	TRBD1	TRBJ2-2	ASSADRGQNGELF
TRBV28	-	TRBJ1-3	ASSLRPNSGNTIY
TRBV7-9	TRBD1	TRBJ1-1	ASSPGTGRNTEAF
TRBV18	TRBD2	TRBJ2-3	ASSPPGLGDTQY